This TCR beta chain was found in a study of T cell responses to AZD1222 COVID-19 vaccine. The V gene end was trimmed by 3 bases and the J gene end by 6 bases; junction bases not matched to a gene: 9. This CDR3 contains 16 residues. In germline, CDR1 is MNHNS, CDR2 SASEGT. For this clone: Its antigen is undetermined.

Overall study findings and caveats: The donor cohort was predominantly white British with a female majority, and clonal diversity may have been underestimated. Targeting of unmutated variant regions was reportedly seen in nearly half of spike-specific TCRs. Seropositivity was recorded at baseline in only a handful of AZD1222 recipients.

Repertoires were generated with immunoSEQ multiplex PCR, while TCRdb's copy carries only in-frame clones and drops some. The repertoire has fewer than 200,000 clones, around 88% of them found once; the top ten carry roughly 12%. This sample comprised peripheral blood, obtained 28 days after the second AZD1222 dose. The chain links TRBV6-1 to TRBJ2-1, with TRBD2 matching over 9 bases. The clonotype comes from an adult who received the AZD1222 COVID-19 vaccine. CDR3 region: CASSEVGGGAGNEQFF. CDR3 coding DNA: TGTGCCAGCAGTGAGGTTGGCGGGGGGGCTGGCAATGAGCAGTTCTTC.